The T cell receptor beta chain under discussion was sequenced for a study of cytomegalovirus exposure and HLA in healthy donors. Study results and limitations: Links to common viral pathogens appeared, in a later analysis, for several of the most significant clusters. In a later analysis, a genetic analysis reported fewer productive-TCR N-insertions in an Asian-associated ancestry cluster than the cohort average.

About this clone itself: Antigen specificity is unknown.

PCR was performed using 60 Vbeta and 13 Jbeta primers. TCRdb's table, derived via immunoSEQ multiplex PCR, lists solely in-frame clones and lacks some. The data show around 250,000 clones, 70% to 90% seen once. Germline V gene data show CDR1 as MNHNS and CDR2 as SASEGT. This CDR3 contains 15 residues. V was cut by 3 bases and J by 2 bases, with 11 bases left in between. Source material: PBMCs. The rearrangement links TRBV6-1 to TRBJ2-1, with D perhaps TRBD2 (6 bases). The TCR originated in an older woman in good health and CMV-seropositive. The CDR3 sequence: CASSERRGTYNEQFF. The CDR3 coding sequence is TGTGCCAGCAGTGAGAGGAGGGGCACCTACAATGAGCAGTTCTTC.